This TCR beta chain is from a study of blood T cell repertoires in COVID-19. TCRdb's copy holds only in-frame clones and misses some; the assay was immunoSEQ multiplex PCR. The table has 200,000 to 250,000 clones, 90% seen once. The J segment lost 4 bases and the V segment lost 0 bases, leaving 4 bases of the junction unmatched. Germline V gene sequence: CDR1 LGHNA, CDR2 YSLEER. The CDR3 has 18 residues. This TCR was recovered from a young man who had been exposed to COVID-19. The V call is TRBV4-3, the J call TRBJ2-1; 15 bases match TRBD2. The sample consisted of PBMCs or T cells enriched from blood (not recorded which). CDR3 protein: CASSQEPGLAGGYNEQFF. The CDR3 DNA sequence: TGCGCCAGCAGCCAAGAACCGGGACTAGCGGGGGGTTACAATGAGCAGTTCTTC.